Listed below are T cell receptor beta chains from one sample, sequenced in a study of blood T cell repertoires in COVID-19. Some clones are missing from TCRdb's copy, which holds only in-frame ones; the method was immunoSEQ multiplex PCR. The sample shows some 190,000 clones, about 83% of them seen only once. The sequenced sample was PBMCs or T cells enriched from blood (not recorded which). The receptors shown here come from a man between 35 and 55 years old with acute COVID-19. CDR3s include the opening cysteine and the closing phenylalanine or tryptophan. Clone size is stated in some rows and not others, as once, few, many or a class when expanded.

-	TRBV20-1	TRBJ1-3	CSAGQDTIYF
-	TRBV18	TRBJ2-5	CASSPISGSQETQYF
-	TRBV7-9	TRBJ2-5	CASSLGWVTSGEGETQYF
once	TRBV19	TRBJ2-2	CASRTSPTGELFF
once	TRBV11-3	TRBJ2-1	CASSLLHPRGEQFF
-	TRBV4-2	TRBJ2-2	CASSQDYAGELFF
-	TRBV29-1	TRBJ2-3	CSGSHPITGTGKDTQYF
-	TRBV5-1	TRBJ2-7	CASSRGQPYEQYF
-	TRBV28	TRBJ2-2	CASSLETGGSGELFF
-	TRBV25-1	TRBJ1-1	CASSDRRGGDWDTEAFF
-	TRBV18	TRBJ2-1	CASSPLADSYNEQFF
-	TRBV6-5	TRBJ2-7	CASGRALEQYF
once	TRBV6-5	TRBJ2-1	CASSYSSRVEQFF
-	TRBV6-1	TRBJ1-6	CASSEGGAPLHF
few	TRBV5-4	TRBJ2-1	CASSLKQGRWNEQFF
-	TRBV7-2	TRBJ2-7	CASRGDRGWNRYEQYF
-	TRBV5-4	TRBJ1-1	CASSIPGQEMNTEAFF
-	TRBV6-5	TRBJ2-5	CASSYPRGSQETQYF
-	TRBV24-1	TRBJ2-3	CATSDFGGPRPSTDTQYF
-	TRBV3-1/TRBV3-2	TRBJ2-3	CASSHDRGLAGGLDTQYF
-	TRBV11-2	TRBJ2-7	CASSSAAGGPPYEQYF
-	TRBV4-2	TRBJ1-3	CASSQETTGSWNTIYF